This TCR beta chain is from a study of T cells after yellow fever vaccination. Study-level findings and limits: Re-detected after boosting: most primary clones, 96% of CD4 and about 90% of CD8.

A note on this clonotype: Its antigen is currently unknown.

They built TCR cDNA with 5'RACE template switching, a step that put in a universal primer site and UMIs. TCRdb reprocessed the 5' RACE reads with MiXCR, giving one entry per CDR3 protein. The sample lists 320,000 or so distinct CDR3 sequences; 8.1% were seen once. The CDR3 extends over 15 amino acids. V lost 9 bases and J 4 bases, leaving 17 bases between the germline ends. From germline, CDR1 is SGHKS and CDR2 YYEKEE (reference sequence). The material sequenced was PBMCs, taken about 41 days after the first yellow fever vaccination. The chain combines TRBV5-5 with TRBJ2-6; D not certain. The receptor's source is a young man who received the YFV17D yellow fever vaccine. In DNA, the CDR3 is TGTGCCATGGGCCCTGGGTCTCCGGGGGCCAACGTCCTGACTTTC. Encoded protein: CAMGPGSPGANVLTF.